One and the same sample provided the 15 T cell receptor beta chains below, sequenced in a study of tissue T cells after allogeneic stem cell transplantation (dated by TCRdb to between 2020 and 2023). Per the publication, the time point label means: mouse harvest day 14 after allogeneic transplant. Mouse grafts consisting of 10^7 T-cell-depleted bone marrow cells combined with 10^6 splenic CD5+ T cells were administered by tail vein injection. Library method: the immunoSEQ multiplex PCR assay. The table was pulled from immuneACCESS by TCRdb, which kept in-frame rearrangements only. Such tables lose some clones; where checked, under half of the loss comes from unresolved V genes, and the rest has no known cause. Counted in this sample were 3,100 or so clones; roughly 44% of them appeared once. Approximately 33% of the sample goes to the ten largest clones. Sequencing was done on a sample of gut tissue. These receptors all stem from a female BALB/c mouse given C57BL/6 T cells with graft-versus-host disease after an allogeneic hematopoietic cell transplant.

In its sample, this clone was seen a few times. Gene names and germline refer to mouse. The read stops 1 residue short of the end of the CDR3; the missing end is completed from the germline J gene. This rearrangement joins TRBV23 to TRBJ2-7; whether TRBD1, the table's D call, matches the DNA was not checked. The CDR3 runs 14 residues. Germline lookup yields CDR1 KGHTA and CDR2 FQNQQP. The CDR3 DNA, read in part, is TGCTCCAGCAGTTGGGACACGAGCTCCTATGAACAGTAC. Translation: CSSSWDTSSYEQY. The entire CDR3 protein reads CSSSWDTSSYEQYF.

Details on this clone: Gene names are mouse gene names. Sequencing ends 1 residue short of the CDR3 end; the germline J gene provides the rest. The chain carries TRBV29 and TRBJ2-3; 8 bases match TRBD2. J lost 3 bases, V lost 2 bases, and 4 bases had no gene match. This CDR3 region has 15 residues. CDR1 is MSHET, CDR2 SYDVDS, per germline. Here the CDR3 reads CASSLGGGRAETLYF. CDR3 DNA, as far as it was read: TGTGCTAGCAGTTTAGGGGGGGGGCGAGCAGAAACGCTGTAT. The full variable domain, its missing parts supplied by reference TRBV29 and TRBJ2-3, is DMKVTQMPRYLIKRMGENVLLECGQDMSHETMYWYRQDPGLGLQLIYISYDVDSNSEGDIPKGYRVSRKKREHFSLILDSAKTNQTSVYFCASSLGGGRAETLYFGSGTRLTVL.

This clone was counted only a few times. The germline and genes are mouse ones. The observed sequence ends 1 residue before the CDR3 terminus, with the missing tail filled in from the germline J gene. The chain carries TRBV16 and TRBJ1-5, with a weak D call TRBD1 (6 bases). CDR1 is SGHSA and CDR2 is FRNQAP in the germline V gene. This CDR3 has 14 residues. The germline V and J ends were trimmed by 4 bases and 3 bases, with 10 bases remaining between them. The CDR3 loop is CASSSQGGNQAPLF. The CDR3 DNA, read in part, is TGTGCAAGCAGCTCACAGGGAGGCAACCAGGCTCCGCTT.

This clone was seen only a few times. Each gene name is a mouse one. The CDR3 end lies 1 residue beyond the end of the read and is filled in from the germline J gene. The chain couples TRBV12-1 to TRBJ2-7; 8 nucleotides line up with TRBD2. The germline V gene encodes CDR1 SGHSN and CDR2 HYEKVE. The length of the CDR3 is 13 residues. Germline trimming cut 4 bases from V and 7 bases from J; bases unmatched to any gene: 8. The CDR3 bases that were read are TGTGCCAGCTCGAACTGGGGGCGGGGGGAACAGTAC. This encodes CASSNWGRGEQY. The whole CDR3 sequence reads CASSNWGRGEQYF.

Relative to its sample, this clone is large. Gene labels here are mouse ones. The CDR3 end is not reached by the read, which stops 1 residue before it; the germline J gene fills it in. The genes are TRBV16 and TRBJ2-7; 7 bases are shared with TRBD2. This CDR3 has 14 amino acids. V shed 0 bases, J shed 1 base, and the junction held 0 bases outside the gene matches. Germline CDR1 reads SGHSA; CDR2 reads FRNQAP. CDR3 residues: CASSLDWGSYEQYF. The sequenced CDR3 bases are TGTGCAAGCAGCTTAGACTGGGGGTCCTATGAACAGTAC.

This clone is labeled medium-sized. Mouse names are used for the genes. The DNA ends 1 residue before the CDR3 does, and the rest of the CDR3 is filled in from the germline J gene. The rearrangement links TRBV29 to TRBJ1-5, with D unclear. Germline values: CDR1 MSHET, CDR2 SYDVDS. The CDR3 is 13 amino acids. Trimming stripped 6 bases from V and 0 bases from J, with 6 bases between. CDR3: CASSSNNNQAPLF. The CDR3 DNA, read in part, is TGTGCTAGCAGCTCAAATAACAACCAGGCTCCGCTT.

As to this clone: Germline and genes here are mouse. The CDR3 end is not reached by the read, which stops 1 residue before it; the germline J gene fills it in. The rearrangement links TRBV13-1 to TRBJ2-5; D call uncertain. V gave up 2 bases and J gave up 4 bases, with 5 bases separating them. From germline, CDR1 is NSHNY and CDR2 SYGAGN. The CDR3 length is 12 residues. The CDR3 here is CASSEWEDTQYF. CDR3 DNA, as far as it was read: TGTGCCAGCAGTGAGTGGGAAGACACCCAGTAC.

This clone appeared a few times. All gene names here are mouse names. The read falls 1 residue short of the CDR3 end, and the missing part is taken from the germline J gene. The rearrangement uses TRBV5 and TRBJ2-7; 9 bases are a match to TRBD2. The germline gives CDR1 LGHNA, CDR2 YNLKQL (reference sequence). V lost 0 bases and J lost 4; bases outside the gene matches: 4. The CDR3 is made up of 15 amino acids. The CDR3 sequence is CASSQDGGAPYEQYF. Partial CDR3 DNA: TGTGCCAGCAGCCAAGATGGGGGGGCCCCTTATGAACAGTAC.

This clone came up a few times. Germline and genes here are mouse. The read terminates 1 residue before the CDR3 end, so the remaining end is supplied by the germline J gene. The rearrangement links TRBV5 to TRBJ2-1, with a tentative D call TRBD2 (6 bases). This CDR3 region has 15 residues. Between the trimmed V and J ends, which lost 1 base and 3 bases, there was a span of 10 bases. The germline gives CDR1 LGHNA, CDR2 YNLKQL (reference sequence). CDR3: CASSQGGGSYAEQFF. The covered CDR3 bases are TGTGCCAGCAGCCAAGGCGGGGGGTCCTATGCTGAGCAGTTC.

Concerning this clone itself: The genes are named according to mouse. The read ends 1 residue before the CDR3 terminus; that terminus is restored from the germline J gene. This rearrangement joins TRBV1 to TRBJ1-6, with D possibly matching TRBD1 (6 bases). TRBJ1-6 is classed as an ORF, of uncertain function. Germline CDR1 reads NSQYPW; CDR2 reads LRSPGD (reference sequence). The CDR3 covers 15 residues. V was shortened by 3 bases and J by 3 bases, with 9 bases between the two germline ends. The covered CDR3 bases are TGCACCTGCAGTGCCCGGGACAACTATAATTCGCCCCTCTAC. This codes for CTCSARDNYNSPLY. The entire CDR3 protein reads CTCSARDNYNSPLYF.

Points on this clone: Gene names refer to mouse genes. The CDR3 loop reads CSSSMTANSDYTF. Partial CDR3 DNA: TGCTCCAGCAGTATGACAGCAAACTCCGACTACACC. The chain uses TRBV23 and TRBJ1-2; no check of the table's D call, TRBD1, against the DNA was made. The sequenced fragment ends 1 residue before the CDR3 boundary, so the rest is inferred from the germline J gene. The CDR3 runs 13 residues. The V gene's germline CDR1 is KGHTA and CDR2 FQNQQP. Filled out from reference TRBV23 and TRBJ1-2, the complete variable domain reads DAAVTQKPRYLIKMKGQEAEMKCIPEKGHTAVFWYQQKQSKELKFLIYFQNQQPLDQIDMVKERFSAVCPSSSLCSLGIRTCEAEDSALYLCSSSMTANSDYTFGSGTRLLVI.

For this clone: Genes and germline come from the mouse. Coverage ceases 1 residue before the CDR3 finishes, and the germline J gene fills in the end. This chain uses TRBV3 with TRBJ2-7; TRBD2 agrees at 7 bases. V was pared by 4 bases and J by 6 bases, with 3 bases of the junction left unmatched. This CDR3 has 12 residues. Germline V gives CDR1 SNHLY, CDR2 FYNGKV (reference sequence). CDR3 DNA (partial): TGTGCCAGCAGCTCCCGGACTGGTGAACAGTAC. It translates to CASSSRTGEQY. The full-length CDR3 reads as CASSSRTGEQYF.

This clone was recorded a few times. The germline and genes are mouse ones. Coverage ceases 1 residue before the CDR3 finishes, and the germline J gene fills in the end. This rearrangement joins TRBV16 to TRBJ2-1, with D maybe TRBD1 (6 bases). CDR1 and CDR2 (germline): SGHSA, FRNQAP. The CDR3 sequence is 16 residues long. V was trimmed by 4 bases and J by 2 bases, leaving 15 bases between them. CDR3 loop: CASSSRLGQHYAEQFF. Partial CDR3 DNA: TGTGCAAGCAGCTCAAGATTGGGACAACACTATGCTGAGCAGTTC.

As for this clone: Gene names follow the mouse nomenclature. The read terminates 1 residue before the CDR3 end, so the remaining end is supplied by the germline J gene. The chain uses TRBV26 and TRBJ1-4, with D tentatively TRBD1 (5 bases). The germline CDR1 and CDR2 sequences are KGHPV and FQNQEV (reference sequence). V was cut by 3 bases and J by 4 bases, with 9 bases left in between. The CDR3 length is 14 residues. The sequenced part of the CDR3 DNA is TGTGCCAGCAGTCTCCCGGGGGACAACGAAAGATTATTT. Translating gives CASSLPGDNERLF. The full CDR3 sequence reads CASSLPGDNERLFF. Supplemented by reference TRBV26 and TRBJ1-4, the full variable domain reads NSKVIQTPRYLVKGQGQKAKMRCIPEKGHPVVFWYQQNKNNEFKFLINFQNQEVLQQIDMTEKRFSAECPSNSPCSLEIQSSEAGDSALYLCASSLPGDNERLFFGHGTKLSVL.

Concerning this clone: The gene names here belong to mouse. The read gets to within 1 residue of the CDR3 end, and the germline J gene fills in the rest. The rearrangement joins TRBV5 to TRBJ1-4; no clear D. With 4 bases removed from V and 0 bases from J, the gap between germline ends came to 9 bases. In germline, CDR1 is LGHNA, CDR2 YNLKQL (reference sequence). This CDR3 has 15 amino acids. CDR3 amino acids: CASSPTWISNERLFF. CDR3 DNA, as far as it was read: TGTGCCAGCAGCCCCACATGGATTTCCAACGAAAGATTATTT.